The 16 T cell receptor beta chains reported below all come from one sample, sequenced in a study of blood T cell repertoires in COVID-19. This table comes from immunoSEQ multiplex PCR, and its TCRdb copy is limited to in-frame clones, with some not included. The sample records about 230,000 clones, just under 90% being singletons. Sequenced material: PBMCs or T cells enriched from blood (not recorded which). The receptor source for this set is a woman aged 25-40 years with acute COVID-19.

This rearrangement joins TRBV7-5 to TRBJ1-1; TRBD1 is the table's D call, not checked against the DNA. TRBV7-5 is a pseudogene locus. The CDR3 loop spans 15 amino acids. Here the CDR3 DNA reads TGTGTCAGAAGCCTCCGGACAGGGCCTAACACTGAAGCTTTCTTT. As protein: CVRSLRTGPNTEAFF.

A few counts support this clone. V is TRBV4-2 and J is TRBJ1-4; maybe TRBD1 (5 bases). Germline V gives CDR1 LGHNA, CDR2 YNFKEQ. V shed 4 bases and J shed 6 bases, with 18 bases lying between them. The CDR3 is 16 residues long. The CDR3 is CASSPYGGEGDEKLFF. CDR3 DNA sequence: TGTGCCAGCAGCCCTTACGGGGGGGAGGGAGATGAAAAACTGTTTTTT.

This clone appeared once. V gene TRBV30 combines with J gene TRBJ1-1; D is uncertain. CDR3 length: 15 amino acids. CDR1 GTSNPN and CDR2 SVGIG come from the germline V gene (reference sequence). V was clipped by 0 bases and J by 1 base, with 12 bases between them. In DNA form, the CDR3 reads TGTGCCTGGAGTGTACCTCCCACTCAGAACACTGAAGCTTTCTTT. Amino acid sequence: CAWSVPPTQNTEAFF. The full variable domain, in which reference TRBV30 and TRBJ1-1 provide the parts outside the CDR3, is SQTIHQWPATLVQPVGSPLSLECTVEGTSNPNLYWYRQAAGRGLQLLFYSVGIGQISSEVPQNLSASRPQDRQFILSSKKLLLSDSGFYLCAWSVPPTQNTEAFFGQGTRLTVV.

The chain has TRBV4-1 and TRBJ2-3, with 9 nucleotides matching TRBD2. The CDR3 sequence is 17 residues long. The germline V gene encodes CDR1 MGHRA and CDR2 YSYEKL. Trimming took 1 base from V and 3 from J; bases not matched to a gene: 8. The CDR3 spells CASSQGGGGAPTDTQYF. CDR3 nucleotide sequence: TGCGCCAGCAGCCAAGGGGGCGGGGGGGCCCCGACAGATACGCAGTATTTT.

This clone came up once. The CDR3 region is CASSSAGGGGETQYF. The CDR3 DNA follows: TGTGCCAGCAGCAGTGCAGGGGGCGGTGGGGAGACCCAGTACTTC. This chain links TRBV7-3 with TRBJ2-5; TRBD1 matches 8 bases. Germline V gives CDR1 SGHTA, CDR2 FQGTGA. V lost 5 bases and J lost 5; bases outside the gene matches: 10. The CDR3 is made up of 15 amino acids. Looking up the rest from reference TRBV7-3 and TRBJ2-5 gives the full variable domain: GAGVSQTPSNKVTEKGKYVELRCDPISGHTALYWYRQSLGQGPEFLIYFQGTGAADDSGLPNDRFFAVRPEGSVSTLKIQRTERGDSAVYLCASSSAGGGGETQYFGPGTRLLVL.

This clone showed up just once. The chain uses TRBV19 and TRBJ2-5; a possible D gene is TRBD1 (7 bases). V lost 2 bases to trimming and J lost 4 bases, with 11 bases between them. The CDR3 is 14 residues long. Per germline, CDR1 LNHDA and CDR2 SQIVND (reference sequence). CDR3 bases: TGTGCCAGTAGTATAAACAGGGGAGGAGAGACCCAGTACTTC. This encodes CASSINRGGETQYF. The entire variable domain, with the rest obtained from reference TRBV19 and TRBJ2-5, is as follows: DGGITQSPKYLFRKEGQNVTLSCEQNLNHDAMYWYRQDPGQGLRLIYYSQIVNDFQKGDIAEGYSVSREKKESFPLTVTSAQKNPTAFYLCASSINRGGETQYFGPGTRLLVL.

This clone came up once. This chain links TRBV19 with TRBJ2-1, with TRBD1 identical over 10 bases. The CDR3 runs 15 residues. Per the germline V gene, CDR1 is LNHDA and CDR2 is SQIVND (reference sequence). Trimming cost V 4 bases and J 2 bases; bases outside gene matches: 2. CDR3 region: CASSTGQGTYNEQFF. The DNA for the CDR3 is TGTGCCAGTAGTACGGGACAGGGGACCTACAATGAGCAGTTCTTC.

The genes are TRBV27 and TRBJ1-4, with D possibly matching TRBD1 (6 bases). Trimming cost V 3 bases and J 10 bases, with 27 bases left between them. Germline CDR1 and CDR2: MNHEY and SMNVEV (reference sequence). The CDR3 spans 18 residues. CDR3: CASSFLIGRGTHDGKLFF. Written as DNA, the CDR3 is TGTGCCAGCAGTTTCTTGATCGGGAGGGGGACGCACGACGGAAAACTGTTTTTT.

This clone has a single count. The V and J genes are TRBV3-1 (or the pseudogene TRBV3-2) and TRBJ1-1; possible D gene TRBD1, 6 bases. Germline V gene lookup returns CDR1 LGHDT and CDR2 YNNKEL (reference sequence). V was pared by 5 bases and J by 1 base, with 14 bases between. This CDR3 contains 15 residues. CDR3 DNA: TGTGCCAGCAGCACCTCAGGGGTGGCGAACACTGAAGCTTTCTTT. This encodes CASSTSGVANTEAFF.

The chain carries TRBV14 and TRBJ2-3; the D is unclear. Germline V CDR1 and CDR2: SGHDN, FVKESK. This CDR3 is 13 amino acids long. The ends were cut back, 6 bases at V and 2 bases at J, with 9 bases in the middle. CDR3 sequence: CASSAEITDTQYF. CDR3 in DNA: TGTGCCAGCAGTGCGGAAATCACAGATACGCAGTATTTT.

Only one count was recorded for this clone. The chain recombines TRBV5-1 with TRBJ1-1; 8 bases align to TRBD1. This CDR3 contains 14 residues. CDR1 is SGHRS, CDR2 YFSETQ, per germline. V shed 4 bases, J shed 4 bases, and the junction held 6 bases outside the gene matches. The CDR3 protein is CASSLEDRATEAFF. CDR3 in DNA: TGCGCCAGCAGCCTGGAGGACAGGGCCACTGAAGCTTTCTTT.

The chain employs TRBV2 and TRBJ1-1; D is perhaps TRBD1 (5 bases). Per germline, CDR1 SNHLY and CDR2 FYNNEI. The germline V and J ends were trimmed by 5 bases and 2 bases, with 9 bases remaining between them. The CDR3 runs to 13 residues. CDR3 residues: CASSRRTNTEAFF. The CDR3 nucleotides are TGTGCCAGCAGTCGACGGACAAACACTGAAGCTTTCTTT.

This clone is a singleton in its sample. The V call is TRBV18, the J call TRBJ2-7; D is uncertain. This CDR3 comprises 13 residues. V was clipped by 6 bases and J by 0 bases, with 9 bases between them. Germline V gene data show CDR1 as KGHSH and CDR2 as LQKENI. As DNA, the CDR3 is TGTGCCAGCTCGTACACCCTCTCCTACGAGCAGTACTTC. Its translation: CASSYTLSYEQYF.

V gene TRBV5-8 combines with J gene TRBJ1-1; D gene ambiguous. Trimming cost V 4 bases and J 5 bases, with 15 bases left between them. The CDR3 loop spans 14 amino acids. The germline V gene encodes CDR1 SGHTS and CDR2 YDEGEE. In DNA form, the CDR3 reads TGTGCCAGCAGCGCCTGGATACGCGGGACTGAAGCTTTCTTT. This gives the protein CASSAWIRGTEAFF.

This clone was found a few times. The chain couples TRBV6-1 to TRBJ1-3; TRBD1 might be the D (5 bases). There are 15 residues in the CDR3. The V and J ends lost 1 base and 4 bases respectively, with 11 bases between them. Looked up from germline, CDR1 is MNHNS and CDR2 is SASEGT. The CDR3 region has the DNA TGTGCCAGCAGTGAAGGGGGGGGTACCGGAAACACCATATATTTT. As protein: CASSEGGGTGNTIYF.

The chain is built from TRBV19 and TRBJ1-2, with D perhaps TRBD1 (5 bases). Germline-derived CDR1 and CDR2 are LNHDA and SQIVND (reference sequence). Trimming took off 3 bases at V and 6 bases at J, with 11 bases between the two ends. The CDR3 runs 13 residues. The DNA of the CDR3 is TGTGCCAGTAGTATTCCTACAGGTGATGGCTACACCTTC. Translation: CASSIPTGDGYTF.